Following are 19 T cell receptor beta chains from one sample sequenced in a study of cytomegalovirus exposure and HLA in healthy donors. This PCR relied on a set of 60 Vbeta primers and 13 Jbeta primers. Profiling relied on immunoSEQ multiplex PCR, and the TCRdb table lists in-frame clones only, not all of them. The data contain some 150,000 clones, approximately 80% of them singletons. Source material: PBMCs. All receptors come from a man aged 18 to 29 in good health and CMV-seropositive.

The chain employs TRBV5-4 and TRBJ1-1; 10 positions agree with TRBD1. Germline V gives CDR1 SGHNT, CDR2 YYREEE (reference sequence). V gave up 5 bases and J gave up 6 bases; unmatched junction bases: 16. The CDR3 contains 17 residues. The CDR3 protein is CASRKGTGEGGVAEAFF. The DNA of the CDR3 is TGTGCCAGCAGAAAGGGGACAGGGGAAGGTGGGGTCGCTGAAGCTTTCTTT.

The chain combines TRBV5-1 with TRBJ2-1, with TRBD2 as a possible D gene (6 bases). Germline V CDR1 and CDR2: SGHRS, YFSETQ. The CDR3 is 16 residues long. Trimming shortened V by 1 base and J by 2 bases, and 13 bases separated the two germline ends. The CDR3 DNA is TGCGCCAGCAGCTTGCTTGCGGGGAGCCCCTACAATGAGCAGTTCTTC. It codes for CASSLLAGSPYNEQFF.

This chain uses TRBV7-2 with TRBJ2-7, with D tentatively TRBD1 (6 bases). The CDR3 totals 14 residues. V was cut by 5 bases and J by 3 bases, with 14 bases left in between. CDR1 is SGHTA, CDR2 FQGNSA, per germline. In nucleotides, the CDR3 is TGTGCCAGCAGCGTAGTAGGGGGTGGCTACGAGCAGTACTTC. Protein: CASSVVGGGYEQYF.

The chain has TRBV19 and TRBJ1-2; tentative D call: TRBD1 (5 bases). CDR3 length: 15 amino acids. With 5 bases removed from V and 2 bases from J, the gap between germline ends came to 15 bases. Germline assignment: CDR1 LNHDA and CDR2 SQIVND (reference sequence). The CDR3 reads CASSPPGELNYGYTF. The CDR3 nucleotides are TGTGCCAGTAGTCCTCCGGGGGAACTAAACTATGGCTACACCTTC.

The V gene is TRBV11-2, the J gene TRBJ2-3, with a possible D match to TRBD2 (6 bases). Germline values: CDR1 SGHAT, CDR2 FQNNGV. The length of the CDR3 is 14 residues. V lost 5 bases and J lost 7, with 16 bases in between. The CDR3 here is CASSPGLRSNTQYF. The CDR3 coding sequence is TGTGCCAGCAGCCCGGGACTTCGGTCGAATACGCAGTATTTT. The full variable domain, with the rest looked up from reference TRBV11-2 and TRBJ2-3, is EAGVAQSPRYKIIEKRQSVAFWCNPISGHATLYWYQQILGQGPKLLIQFQNNGVVDDSQLPKDRFSAERLKGVDSTLKIQPAKLEDSAVYLCASSPGLRSNTQYFGPGTRLTVL.

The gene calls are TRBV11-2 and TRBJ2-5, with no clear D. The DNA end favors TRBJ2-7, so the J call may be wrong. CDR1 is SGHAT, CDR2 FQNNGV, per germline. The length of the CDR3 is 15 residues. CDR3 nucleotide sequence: TGTGCCAGCAGCTTAGGTGCCAGCTCTGACTACGAGCAGTACTTC. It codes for CASSLGASSDYEQYF.

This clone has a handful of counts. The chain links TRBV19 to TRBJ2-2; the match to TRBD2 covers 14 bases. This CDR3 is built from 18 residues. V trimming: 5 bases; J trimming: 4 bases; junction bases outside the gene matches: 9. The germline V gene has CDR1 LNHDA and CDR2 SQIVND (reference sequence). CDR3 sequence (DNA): TGTGCCAGTAGTGTGACTAGCGGGAGGGCGTTCGGCACCGGGGAGCTGTTTTTT. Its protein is CASSVTSGRAFGTGELFF.

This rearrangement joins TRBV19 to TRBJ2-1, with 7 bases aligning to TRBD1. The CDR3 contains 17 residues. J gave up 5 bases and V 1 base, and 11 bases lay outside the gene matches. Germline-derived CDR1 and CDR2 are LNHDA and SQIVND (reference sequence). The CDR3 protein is CASSIGTGVLANNEQFF. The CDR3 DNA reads TGTGCCAGTAGTATAGGCACAGGGGTCCTAGCTAACAATGAGCAGTTCTTC.

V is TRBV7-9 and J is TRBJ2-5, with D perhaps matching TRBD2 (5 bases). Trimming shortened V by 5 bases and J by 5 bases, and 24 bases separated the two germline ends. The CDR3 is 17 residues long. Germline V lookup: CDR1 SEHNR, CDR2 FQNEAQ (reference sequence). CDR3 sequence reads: CASSPYLRSPRGETQYF. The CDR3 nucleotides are TGTGCCAGCAGCCCATATTTAAGGTCCCCCCGCGGGGAGACCCAGTACTTC.

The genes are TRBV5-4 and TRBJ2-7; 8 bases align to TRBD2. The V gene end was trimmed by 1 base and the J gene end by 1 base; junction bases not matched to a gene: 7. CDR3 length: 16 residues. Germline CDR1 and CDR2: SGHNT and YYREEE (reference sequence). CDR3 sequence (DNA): TGTGCCAGCAGCTTGCCCCGAGCGGGGGCTTCCTACGAGCAGTACTTC. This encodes CASSLPRAGASYEQYF.

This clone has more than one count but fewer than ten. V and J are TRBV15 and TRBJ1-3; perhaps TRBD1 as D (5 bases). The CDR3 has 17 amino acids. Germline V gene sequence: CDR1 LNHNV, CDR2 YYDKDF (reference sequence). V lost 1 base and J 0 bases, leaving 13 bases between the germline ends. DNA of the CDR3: TGTGCCACCAGCAGAGCTTGGGGGGTGTACTCTGGAAACACCATATATTTT. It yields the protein CATSRAWGVYSGNTIYF.

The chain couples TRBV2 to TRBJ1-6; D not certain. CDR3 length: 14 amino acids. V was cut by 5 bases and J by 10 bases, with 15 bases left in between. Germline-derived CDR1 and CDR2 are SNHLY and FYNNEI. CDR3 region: CASSPEEAGSPLHF. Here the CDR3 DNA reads TGTGCCAGCAGTCCCGAAGAGGCGGGGTCACCCCTCCACTTT.

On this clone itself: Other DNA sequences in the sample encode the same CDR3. The CDR3 is CASSEQADTDTQYF. DNA for the CDR3: TGCGCCAGCAGTGAGCAAGCGGACACAGATACGCAGTATTTT. The rearrangement joins TRBV10-1 to TRBJ2-3; TRBD2 might be the D (5 bases). Trimming shortened V by 2 bases and J by 2 bases, and 8 bases separated the two germline ends. The CDR3 contains 14 residues. Germline V CDR1 and CDR2: WNHNN, SYGVQD (reference sequence).

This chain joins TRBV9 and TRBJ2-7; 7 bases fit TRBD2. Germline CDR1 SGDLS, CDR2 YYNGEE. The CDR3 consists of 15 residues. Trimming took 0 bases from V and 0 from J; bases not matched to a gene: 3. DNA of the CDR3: TGTGCCAGCAGCGTAGGGCTAGCGGCCTCCTACGAGCAGTACTTC. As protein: CASSVGLAASYEQYF.

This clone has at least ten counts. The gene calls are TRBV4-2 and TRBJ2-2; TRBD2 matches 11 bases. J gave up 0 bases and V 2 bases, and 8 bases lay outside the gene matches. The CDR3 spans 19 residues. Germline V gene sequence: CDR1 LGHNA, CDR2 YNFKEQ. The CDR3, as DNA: TGTGCCAGCAGCCAACCTCTCGGGACTAGCGGAACGAACACCGGGGAGCTGTTTTTT. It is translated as CASSQPLGTSGTNTGELFF.

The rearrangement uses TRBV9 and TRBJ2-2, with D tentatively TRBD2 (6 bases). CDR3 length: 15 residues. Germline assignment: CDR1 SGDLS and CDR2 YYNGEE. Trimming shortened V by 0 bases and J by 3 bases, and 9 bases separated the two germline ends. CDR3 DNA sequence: TGTGCCAGCAGCGTAGTCGGGGGACACACCGGGGAGCTGTTTTTT. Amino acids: CASSVVGGHTGELFF.

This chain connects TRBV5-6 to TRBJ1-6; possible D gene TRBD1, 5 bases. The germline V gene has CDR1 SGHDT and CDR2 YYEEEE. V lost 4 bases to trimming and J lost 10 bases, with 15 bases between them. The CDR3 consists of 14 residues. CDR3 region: CASSKGLGNSPLHF. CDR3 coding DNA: TGTGCCAGCAGCAAGGGACTTGGCAACTCACCCCTCCACTTT.

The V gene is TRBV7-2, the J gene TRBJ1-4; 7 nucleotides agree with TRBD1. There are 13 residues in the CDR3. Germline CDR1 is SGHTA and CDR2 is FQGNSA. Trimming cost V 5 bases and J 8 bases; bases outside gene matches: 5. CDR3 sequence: CASSRGRGEKLFF. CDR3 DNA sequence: TGTGCCAGCAGCAGGGGGCGAGGCGAAAAACTGTTTTTT.

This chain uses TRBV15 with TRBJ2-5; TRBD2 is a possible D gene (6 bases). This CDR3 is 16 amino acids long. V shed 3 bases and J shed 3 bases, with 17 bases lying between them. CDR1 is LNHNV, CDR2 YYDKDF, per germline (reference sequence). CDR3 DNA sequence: TGTGCCACCAGCAGCGATTACCGGACTACCAAAGAGACCCAGTACTTC. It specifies CATSSDYRTTKETQYF.